This T cell receptor beta chain derives from a study of CXCR3-negative and CXCR3-positive naive CD8 T cells. Whole-study results and caveats: Naive CXCR3-positive and CXCR3-negative cells shared TRBV-TRBJ usage; memory cells diverged.

The CDR3 consists of 16 residues. Germline V gene lookup returns CDR1 DFQATT and CDR2 SNEGSKA (reference sequence). As regards this clonotype: What it binds is unknown.

cDNA libraries for TRB were generated by 5' RACE incorporating UMI labels. Using the 5' RACE reads, TCRdb records one entry per CDR3 protein without DNA. The sample table sets out 70,000 to 95,000 distinct CDR3 sequences. A CD45RO-CCR7+CD27+CD95- profile was what naive CD8+ T cells displayed. The chain carries TRBV20-1 and TRBJ1-1; the D call from TCRdb, TRBD1, cannot be confirmed without DNA. Sequenced: naive CXCR3- CD8+ T cells from blood. Indicated subset: CD45RO-CCR7+CD27+CD95- naive CD8+ T cells lacking CXCR3 (TNR3-). The TCR sequence derives from a human donor in good health. Some clones in this sample may be carry-over from other donors' samples. CDR3 protein: CSARDAGQGFWTEAFF.